This is a list of T cell receptor beta chains from one sample in a study of shared clonotypes between healthy human individuals. This table comes from immunoSEQ multiplex PCR, and its TCRdb copy is limited to in-frame clones, with some not included. The sample lists 600,000 to 700,000 clones; 55% to 85% were seen once. Source material: memory CD4+ T cells sorted from blood. The source of these receptors is a woman aged 25 to 45 in good health. The CDR3 runs from the conserved cysteine through the conserved F or W. D genes are given only for firm matches. Clone size is not always given. Where it is, it says once, few, many or a class for expanded clones.

>TRBV28|TRBJ2-3|NA|NA
TGTGCCAGCGAGGGACGTCCTGGGGATACGCAGTATTTT
CASEGRPGDTQYF
>TRBV5-6|TRBJ2-4|NA|TRBD2
TGTGCCAGCAGCTTGGCGCTAGCGGGAGGGGCCAAAAACATTCAGTACTTC
CASSLALAGGAKNIQYF
>TRBV27|TRBJ2-1|few|TRBD1
TGTGCCAGCAGTTTCTCAGACAGGGCCCTCAATGAGCAGTTCTTC
CASSFSDRALNEQFF
>TRBV19|TRBJ2-7|NA|NA
TGTGCCATCATACGCCCGCCGAAATTATGGGGCTACGAGCAGTACTTC
CAIIRPPKLWGYEQYF
>TRBV5-1|TRBJ1-1|NA|TRBD1
TGCGCCAGCAGCTCCCGGGGGACAGGGACCACTGAAGCTTTCTTT
CASSSRGTGTTEAFF
>TRBV28|TRBJ1-2|few|TRBD1
TGTGCCAGCAGTCTCGACCACAGGGGGCACTATGGCTACACCTTC
CASSLDHRGHYGYTF
>TRBV5-4|TRBJ2-3|NA|NA
TGTGCCAGCAGCCTCCGGACTGGGGCAGATACGCAGTATTTT
CASSLRTGADTQYF
>TRBV7-2|TRBJ2-7|NA|NA
TGTGCCAGCAGCTTGATGGCTAGCTCCTCCTACGAGCAGTACTTC
CASSLMASSSYEQYF
>TRBV2|TRBJ1-5|NA|NA
TGTGCCAGCAGTGAGCGGACAGCGGGCAATCAGCCCCAGCATTTT
CASSERTAGNQPQHF
>TRBV5-1|TRBJ2-7|NA|TRBD1
TGCGCCAGCAGCTTGCTTGAGGGACAGGGCGCCCACGAGCAGTACTTC
CASSLLEGQGAHEQYF
>TRBV27|TRBJ2-7|once|NA
TGTGCCAGCAGGAGTGTGTGGGAATCCTACGAGCAGTACTTC
CASRSVWESYEQYF
>TRBV4-1|TRBJ2-7|NA|TRBD2
TGCGCCAGCAGCCCAGCGGGAGGCTACGAGCAGTACTTC
CASSPAGGYEQYF
>TRBV5-1|TRBJ2-1|NA|NA
TGCGCCAGCAGCTTGCACAGCTCCCCTCAGTTCTTC
CASSLHSSPQFF
>TRBV19|TRBJ1-1|NA|NA
TGTGCCAGTACCCCGGGGACCGAAGGGACTGAAGCTTTCTTT
CASTPGTEGTEAFF
>TRBV5-6|TRBJ1-5|NA|NA
TGTGCCAGCAGGCGCGGAGGAGGGAGTGGAATTTATAGCAATCAGCCCCAGCATTTT
CASRRGGGSGIYSNQPQHF
>TRBV19|TRBJ1-5|NA|TRBD1
TGTGCCAGTACCCCACGACAGGGAACGGTGCATTTT
CASTPRQGTVHF
>TRBV30|TRBJ1-1|NA|NA
TGTGCCTGGAGTGCCACCCCAAACACTGAAGCTTTCTTT
CAWSATPNTEAFF
>TRBV12-5|TRBJ2-7|NA|NA
TGTGCTAGTGGTTTTGGTGGAGTCGAGCAGTACTTC
CASGFGGVEQYF
>TRBV29-1|TRBJ2-5|many|NA
TGCAGCGTTCGGGGTGGGGGAGAGACCCAGTACTTC
CSVRGGGETQYF
>TRBV5-1|TRBJ2-3|NA|TRBD2
TGCGCCAGCAGCTTGGCTAGCGGGGCTCTCGGGGATACGCAGTATTTT
CASSLASGALGDTQYF
>TRBV5-1|TRBJ1-1|NA|NA
TGCGCCAGCAGCTGGGGGGGAGACAGAGCCGAAGCTTTCTTT
CASSWGGDRAEAFF
>TRBV4-1|TRBJ2-1|few|NA
TGCGCCAGCAGCCAAGAGGCCTCGGGAATCGTATACAATGAGCAGTTCTTC
CASSQEASGIVYNEQFF
>TRBV11-3|TRBJ1-1|NA|NA
TGTGCCAGCAGCCCACAGGGTTTGACTGAAGCTTTCTTT
CASSPQGLTEAFF
>TRBV18|TRBJ2-1|once|TRBD2
TGTGCCAGCTCACCACCCGGGGAACTAGCGGGAGTTATTGAGCAGTTCTTC
CASSPPGELAGVIEQFF
>TRBV10-3|TRBJ1-3|NA|NA
TGTGCCATCAGTGGGGGTCGGGAGTGGGACACCATATATTTT
CAISGGREWDTIYF
>TRBV2|TRBJ1-2|NA|TRBD1
TGTGCCAGCAGCGGACGAGACAGGGCCATATATGGCTACACCTTC
CASSGRDRAIYGYTF
>TRBV19|TRBJ1-1|NA|TRBD1
TGTGCCAGTAGTGCGGGACAGGGCTCCCTGAAAACTTTCTTT
CASSAGQGSLKTFF
>TRBV5-1|TRBJ1-1|NA|NA
TGCGCCAGCAGCCAAGCCCCACCGAACACTGAAGCTTTCTTT
CASSQAPPNTEAFF
>TRBV5-6|TRBJ1-2|NA|NA
TGTGCCAGCAGCTTACCGGTGAGCAATGGCTACACCTTC
CASSLPVSNGYTF
>TRBV10-3|TRBJ2-3|NA|TRBD2
TGTGCCATCAGTGAAAGAGGACTAGCGGGGAAAGATACGCAGTATTTT
CAISERGLAGKDTQYF